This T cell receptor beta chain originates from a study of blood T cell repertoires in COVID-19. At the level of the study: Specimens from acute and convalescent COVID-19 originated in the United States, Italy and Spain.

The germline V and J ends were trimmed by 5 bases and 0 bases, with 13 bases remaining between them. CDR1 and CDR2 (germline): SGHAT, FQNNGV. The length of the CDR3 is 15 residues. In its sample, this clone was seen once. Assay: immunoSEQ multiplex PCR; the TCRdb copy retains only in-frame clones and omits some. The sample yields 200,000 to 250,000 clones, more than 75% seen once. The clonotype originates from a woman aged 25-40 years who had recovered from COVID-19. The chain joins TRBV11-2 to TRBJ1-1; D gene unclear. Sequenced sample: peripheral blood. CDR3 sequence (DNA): TGTGCCAGCAGCCCCAAGCCTCCGATGAACACTGAAGCTTTCTTT. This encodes CASSPKPPMNTEAFF.